This T cell receptor beta chain stems from a study of metastatic and nonmetastatic thyroid tumors. The CDR3 runs 18 residues. Germline V CDR1 and CDR2: MNHEY, SVGAGI. The trim removed 2 bases at V and 2 bases at J, leaving 10 bases unmatched. General study findings and limits: Reported TCR beta diversity, measured in blood and tumor, was significantly higher for malignant thyroid tumors than for benign nodules.

Notes on this clone: Antigen unknown.

MiXCR reprocessed the PCR reads for TCRdb. The sample contains approximately 70,000 clones, around 20% of which appear only once. Every patient underwent thyroid surgery untreated. The chain joins TRBV6-5 to TRBJ1-2, with 11 positions matching TRBD1. The sequence derives from a female donor with papillary thyroid cancer or a benign thyroid nodule (not recorded which). Some clones in this sample may be carry-over from other donors' samples. Sequencing was carried out using blood. DNA of the CDR3: TGTGCCAGCAGTTACGGAGGACAGGGGGCGATCCCCAACTATGGCTACACCTTC. This codes for CASSYGGQGAIPNYGYTF.